Each of the 12 T cell receptor beta chains below was sequenced from the same sample in a study of shared clonotypes between healthy human individuals. Using immunoSEQ multiplex PCR, the repertoire was profiled, and TCRdb retains in-frame clones only, with some absent. The repertoire includes approximately 2,300,000 clones, about 90% of them detected once, and 0.37% sits in the top ten. What was sequenced was naive CD4+ T cells from PBMCs. The subset denotes: CD45RA+ positively selected. The receptors shown here come from a man aged 18 to 35 in good health. Some clones in this sample may be carry-over from other donors' samples.

V and J are TRBV5-1 and TRBJ1-4; unclear D gene. Germline-derived CDR1 and CDR2 are SGHRS and YFSETQ. V was shortened by 5 bases and J by 0 bases, with 8 bases between the two germline ends. CDR3 length: 14 residues. The CDR3 region is CASRSDATNEKLFF. CDR3 nucleotide sequence: TGCGCCAGCAGGAGCGATGCAACTAATGAAAAACTGTTTTTT.

On this clone: In the same sample, other DNA sequences code for this CDR3. CDR3 sequence reads: CASSAEDRGYGYTF. The CDR3 DNA follows: TGTGCCAGCAGCGCAGAAGACAGGGGCTATGGCTACACCTTC. V and J are TRBV9 and TRBJ1-2, with 8 bases lining up with TRBD1. V lost 3 bases to trimming and J lost 4 bases; unmatched junction nucleotides: 5. This CDR3 contains 14 residues. Germline V gene lookup returns CDR1 SGDLS and CDR2 YYNGEE.

The CDR3 loop is CASSRQGWSYEQYF. The CDR3 DNA reads TGTGCCAGTAGTCGACAGGGATGGTCCTACGAGCAGTACTTC. The J gene is TRBJ2-7, the V gene TRBV19, with 7 bases matching TRBD1. Unmatched junction bases numbered 5, after V lost 5 bases and J lost 1 base. This CDR3 is built from 14 residues. Germline CDR1 is LNHDA and CDR2 is SQIVND (reference sequence).

The chain couples TRBV6-1 to TRBJ2-2; tentative D call: TRBD2 (5 bases). V was cut by 6 bases and J by 7 bases, with 12 bases left in between. CDR3 length: 13 residues. Germline-derived CDR1 and CDR2 are MNHNS and SASEGT. This chain's CDR3 is CASSTTTIGELFF. The CDR3 region has the DNA TGTGCCAGCAGCACAACGACTATCGGGGAGCTGTTTTTT.

The chain has TRBV7-9 and TRBJ2-7, with 8 nucleotides matching TRBD2. This CDR3 comprises 16 residues. Germline CDR1 SEHNR, CDR2 FQNEAQ (reference sequence). The V gene end was trimmed by 4 bases and the J gene end by 1 base; junction bases not matched to a gene: 9. The CDR3 spells CASSSLREGRSYEQYF. The CDR3 DNA sequence: TGTGCCAGCAGCTCCCTACGGGAGGGCCGATCCTACGAGCAGTACTTC.

V usage is TRBV10-3 and J usage is TRBJ1-5, with D possibly matching TRBD1 (6 bases). This CDR3 comprises 15 residues. The V and J ends lost 4 bases and 1 base respectively, with 11 bases between them. Germline V gene data show CDR1 as ENHRY and CDR2 as SYGVKD. In DNA form, the CDR3 reads TGTGCCATCAGTGTATGGGACATCAGCAATCAGCCCCAGCATTTT. It specifies CAISVWDISNQPQHF.

In regard to this clone: Within the sample, other DNA sequences also encode this same CDR3. This chain links TRBV29-1 with TRBJ1-1; TRBD1 is a possible D gene (6 bases). Per the germline V gene, CDR1 is SQVTM and CDR2 is ANQGSEA. Trimming stripped 7 bases from V and 1 base from J, with 10 bases between. The CDR3 has 12 amino acids. The CDR3 is CSARTANTEAFF. DNA of the CDR3: TGCAGCGCCCGGACAGCGAACACTGAAGCTTTCTTT.

This chain uses TRBV9 with TRBJ2-2; D tentatively fits TRBD1 or TRBD2 (5 bases each). Trimming stripped 1 base from V and 3 bases from J, with 13 bases between. Looked up from germline, CDR1 is SGDLS and CDR2 is YYNGEE. The CDR3 is 16 amino acids. The CDR3 is CASSVTGRADTGELFF. CDR3 nucleotides: TGTGCCAGCAGCGTAACGGGACGGGCCGACACCGGGGAGCTGTTTTTT.

Worth noting for this clone: Other nucleotide sequences from this sample produce the same CDR3. The genes are TRBV5-1 and TRBJ2-5; TRBD2 matches at 13 bases. This CDR3 has 15 amino acids. Germline loops: CDR1 SGHRS, CDR2 YFSETQ. The V gene end was trimmed by 5 bases and the J gene end by 2 bases; junction bases not matched to a gene: 3. For the CDR3, the DNA is TGCGCCAGCAGTTCGGGACTAGCGGGGCAAGAGACCCAGTACTTC. This sequence encodes CASSSGLAGQETQYF.

Notes on this clone: Within the sample, other DNA sequences also encode this same CDR3. This chain joins TRBV7-2 and TRBJ2-3; TRBD1 might be the D (6 bases). The V gene's germline CDR1 is SGHTA and CDR2 FQGNSA. V was pared by 2 bases and J by 0 bases, with 9 bases between. The CDR3 consists of 15 residues. The CDR3 bases are TGTGCCAGCAGCTTAAGGGGGTCTAGCACAGATACGCAGTATTTT. This sequence encodes CASSLRGSSTDTQYF.

The chain uses TRBV7-3 and TRBJ2-3, with 8 bases lining up with TRBD2. The V gene end was trimmed by 5 bases and the J gene end by 1 base; junction bases not matched to a gene: 2. Looked up from germline, CDR1 is SGHTA and CDR2 is FQGTGA. This CDR3 has 14 residues. CDR3 nucleotide sequence: TGTGCCAGCAGCGAGACTAGCGGCACAGATACGCAGTATTTT. It yields the protein CASSETSGTDTQYF.

The chain has TRBV6-6 and TRBJ1-4, with a tentative D call TRBD1 (6 bases). This CDR3 comprises 12 residues. Germline V lookup: CDR1 MNHNY, CDR2 SVGAGI (reference sequence). V shed 7 bases and J shed 8 bases, with 11 bases lying between them. CDR3 region: CASKNRAEKLFF. The DNA of the CDR3 is TGTGCCAGCAAAAACAGGGCCGAAAAACTGTTTTTT.